This T cell receptor beta chain was captured in a study of T cell responses to AZD1222 COVID-19 vaccine. TCRdb keeps only in-frame clones here, not all; method: immunoSEQ multiplex PCR. The table has 100,000 to 120,000 clones, roughly nine tenths seen once. The CDR3 has 14 residues. CDR1 is LNHDA and CDR2 is SQIVND in the germline V gene (reference sequence). Trimming pared 5 bases from V and 8 bases from J, leaving 18 bases between. Here the sequenced sample was peripheral blood, taken on day 0 of AZD1222 vaccination. The chain couples TRBV19 to TRBJ1-2, with TRBD1 as a possible D gene (6 bases). The source is an adult in good health. CDR3 protein: CASSPPTGPRGYTF. CDR3 sequence (DNA): TGTGCCAGTAGTCCTCCGACAGGACCGAGAGGCTACACCTTC.